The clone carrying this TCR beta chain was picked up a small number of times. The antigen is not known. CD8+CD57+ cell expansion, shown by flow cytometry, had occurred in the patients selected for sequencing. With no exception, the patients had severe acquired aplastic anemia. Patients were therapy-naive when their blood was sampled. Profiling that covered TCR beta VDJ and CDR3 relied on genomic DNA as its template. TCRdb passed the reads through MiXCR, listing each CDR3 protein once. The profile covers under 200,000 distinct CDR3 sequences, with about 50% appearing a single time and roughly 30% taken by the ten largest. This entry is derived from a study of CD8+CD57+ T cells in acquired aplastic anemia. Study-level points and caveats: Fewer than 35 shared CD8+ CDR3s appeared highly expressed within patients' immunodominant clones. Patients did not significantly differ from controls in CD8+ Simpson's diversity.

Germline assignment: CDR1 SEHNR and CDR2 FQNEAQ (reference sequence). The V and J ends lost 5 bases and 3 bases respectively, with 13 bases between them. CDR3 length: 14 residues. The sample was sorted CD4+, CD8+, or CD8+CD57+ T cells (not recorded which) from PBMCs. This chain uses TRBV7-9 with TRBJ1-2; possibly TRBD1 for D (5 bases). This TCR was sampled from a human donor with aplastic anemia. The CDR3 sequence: CASSLRGGDYGYTF. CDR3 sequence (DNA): TGTGCCAGCAGCCTTCGCGGGGGGGACTATGGCTACACCTTC.